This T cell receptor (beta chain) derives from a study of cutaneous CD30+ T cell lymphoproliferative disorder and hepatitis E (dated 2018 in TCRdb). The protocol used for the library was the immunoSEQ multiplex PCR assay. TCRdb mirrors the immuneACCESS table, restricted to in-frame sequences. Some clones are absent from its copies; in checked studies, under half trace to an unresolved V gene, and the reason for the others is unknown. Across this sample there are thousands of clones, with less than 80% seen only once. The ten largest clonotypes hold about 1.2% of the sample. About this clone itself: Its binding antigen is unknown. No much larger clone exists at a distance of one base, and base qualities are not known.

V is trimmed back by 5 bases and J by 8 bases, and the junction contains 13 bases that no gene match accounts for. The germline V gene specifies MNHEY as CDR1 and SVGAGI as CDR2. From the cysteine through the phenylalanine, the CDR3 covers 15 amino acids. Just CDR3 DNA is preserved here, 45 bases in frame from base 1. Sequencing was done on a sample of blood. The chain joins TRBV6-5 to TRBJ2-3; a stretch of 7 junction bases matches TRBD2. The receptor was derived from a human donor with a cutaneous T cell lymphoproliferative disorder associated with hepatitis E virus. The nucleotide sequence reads TGTGCCAGCAGTCGCAGCGGGAATACACTCATTACGCAGTATTTT. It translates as CASSRSGNTLITQYF.